The entry below gives a single T cell receptor (beta chain) sequence along with its context. Its matching antigen is unknown. Primers: 60 Vbeta forward and 13 Jbeta reverse. Libraries were prepared by immunoSEQ multiplex PCR; TCRdb keeps only in-frame clonotypes and omits some of them. The sample records about 200,000 clones, 75% to 90% being singletons. This specimen comes from a study of cytomegalovirus exposure and HLA in healthy donors. Overall study results and limits: Through in vitro validation, three CMV-associated chains were shown to be specific for CMV antigens. The authors enumerated some 170 TCR beta chains as linked to cytomegalovirus. V- and J-gene trimming in TCR beta was tied to a missense DCLRE1C variant by an analysis performed later. TCR beta sequences reportedly predicted most subjects' HLA-A and HLA-B alleles accurately.

This sequence was found in a woman aged 50 to 60 in good health and CMV-seropositive. Material: PBMCs.

CDR3 nucleotides: TGTGCCAGCATCCCGGGACTAGCAAACTACGAGCAGTACTTC. This codes for CASIPGLANYEQYF. The chain has TRBV5-5 and TRBJ2-7; 9 bases map to TRBD2. With 6 bases clipped from V and 3 bases from J, the junction kept 7 bases outside the gene matches. Germline assignment: CDR1 SGHKS and CDR2 YYEKEE (reference sequence). CDR3 length equals 14 residues. The variable domain in full, completed from reference TRBV5-5 and TRBJ2-7, reads DAGVTQSPTHLIKTRGQQVTLRCSPISGHKSVSWYQQVLGQGPQFIFQYYEKEERGRGNFPDRFSARQFPNYSSELNVNALLLGDSALYLCASIPGLANYEQYFGPGTRLTVT.